This T cell receptor (beta chain) emerged from a study of a mutant IDH1 vaccine in newly diagnosed glioma. This sample's time point: week 5, during vaccination. Alongside topical imiquimod, each dose of vaccine comprised 300 ug of mutant IDH1 20-mer peptide. About this clone: Its antigen is still unknown.

Trimming cost V 1 base and J 9 bases, with 16 bases left between them. CDR1 and CDR2 from the germline V gene are LGHNA and YSLEER. The CDR3 extends over 15 amino acids. Method: immunoSEQ multiplex PCR; TCRdb's copy keeps in-frame clones and lacks some. The sample shows roughly 30,000 clones, about 89% of them seen only once. This sequence originates from a man between 18 and 29 years old with glioma. Sample: PBMCs, taken from a glioma patient whose treatment included an IDH1 peptide vaccine. The rearrangement joins TRBV4-3 to TRBJ2-1; D not resolved. DNA for the CDR3: TGCGCCAGCAGCCAAGTCCCTCCCTCCCGAAGTGAGCAGTTCTTC. Protein sequence: CASSQVPPSRSEQFF.